The rows below give T cell receptor beta chains drawn from one sample of a study of shared clonotypes between healthy human individuals. Clones were sequenced by immunoSEQ multiplex PCR, and TCRdb holds only the in-frame ones, with some missing. There are about 2 million clones in the sample; 95% occur only once, and roughly 0.13% lies in the top ten. The sample comprised naive CD4+ T cells sorted from blood. All receptors come from a man aged 18 to 35 in good health. CDR3s include the opening cysteine and the closing phenylalanine or tryptophan. D genes are given only for firm matches. Where a row states a size, it is once, few, many or the class of an expanded clone; other rows omit it.

abundance | j_gene | v_gene | len | d_gene | CDR3nt | CDR3aa
. | TRBJ2-6 | TRBV15 | 15 | . | TGTGCCACCAGCAGAGATGTCTCTGGGGCCAACGTCCTGACTTTC | CATSRDVSGANVLTF
. | TRBJ2-1 | TRBV2 | 14 | TRBD2 | TGTGCCAGCAGTCCCGGACTAGATTCGTATGAGCAGTTCTTC | CASSPGLDSYEQFF
. | TRBJ1-1 | TRBV7-9 | 15 | . | TGTGCCAGCAGCTTACCCTCCGGGTTAGGCACTGAAGCTTTCTTT | CASSLPSGLGTEAFF
. | TRBJ2-3 | TRBV7-2 | 15 | . | TGTGCCAGCAGCTTAATGGGACTTTCCACAGATACGCAGTATTTT | CASSLMGLSTDTQYF
. | TRBJ1-1 | TRBV2 | 15 | . | TGTGCCAGCAGTGAAAATAAAGGGGTAGGGACTGAAGCTTTCTTT | CASSENKGVGTEAFF
. | TRBJ2-5 | TRBV5-1 | 14 | . | TGCGCCAGCAGCTTGGGGCAGGGACGCGAGACCCAGTACTTC | CASSLGQGRETQYF
. | TRBJ2-1 | TRBV29-1 | 14 | . | TGCAGCGTTGGACTAGGGGGCTCCTACAATGAGCAGTTCTTC | CSVGLGGSYNEQFF
. | TRBJ1-6 | TRBV10-3 | 16 | . | TGTGCCATCAGTGATCTGGGGACCCGATATAATTCACCCCTCCACTTT | CAISDLGTRYNSPLHF
. | TRBJ2-3 | TRBV9 | 14 | . | TGTGCCAGCAGCGTAGCCCGGTACACAGATACGCAGTATTTT | CASSVARYTDTQYF
. | TRBJ1-1 | TRBV28 | 12 | . | TGTGCCAGCGGGTGGGGGCACACTGAAGCTTTCTTT | CASGWGHTEAFF
. | TRBJ2-2 | TRBV14 | 16 | . | TGTGCCAGCAGCCAAGAGAGTGTTCGGGACACCGGGGAGCTGTTTTTT | CASSQESVRDTGELFF
. | TRBJ2-1 | TRBV9 | 15 | TRBD2 | TGTGCCAGCAGCCCATTGGGAACTAGCGGGAGCCAGCAGTTCTTC | CASSPLGTSGSQQFF
. | TRBJ2-7 | TRBV30 | 14 | TRBD1 | TGTGCCTGGAGTGCCGGGACAGGGGGATACGAGCAGTACTTC | CAWSAGTGGYEQYF
. | TRBJ2-5 | TRBV5-6 | 13 | . | TGTGCCAGCAGCAGGGGGTCCGGGGAGACCCAGTACTTC | CASSRGSGETQYF
. | TRBJ1-5 | TRBV5-6 | 16 | TRBD1 | TGTGCCAGCAGCTTCCTCGGGACAGGGGAGTATCAGCCCCAGCATTTT | CASSFLGTGEYQPQHF
. | TRBJ2-6 | TRBV25-1 | 15 | . | TGTGCCAGCAGTGTATCCCGCTCTGGGGCCAACGTCCTGACTTTC | CASSVSRSGANVLTF
once | TRBJ2-2 | TRBV4-3 | 16 | . | TGCGCCAGCAGCCCGACCGGGACATGGGGCACCGGGGAGCTGTTTTTT | CASSPTGTWGTGELFF
. | TRBJ2-3 | TRBV5-8 | 13 | . | TGTGCCAGCAGCTTGGCCGGGACAGATACGCAGTATTTT | CASSLAGTDTQYF
. | TRBJ1-6 | TRBV27 | 15 | . | TGTGCCAGCAGTCCAGAGACAGTTCGGGGTTCACCCCTCCACTTT | CASSPETVRGSPLHF
. | TRBJ1-5 | TRBV10-2 | 15 | TRBD1 | TGCGCCAGCAGTGAGGTACAGGGGGCGTATCAGCCCCAGCATTTT | CASSEVQGAYQPQHF
. | TRBJ1-2 | TRBV19 | 13 | . | TGTGCCAGTGCTGGACAGCCTATCTATGGCTACACCTTC | CASAGQPIYGYTF
. | TRBJ1-1 | TRBV5-8 | 16 | . | TGTGCCAGCAGCTTAAAGGGCAGGGGCATGAACACTGAAGCTTTCTTT | CASSLKGRGMNTEAFF
. | TRBJ2-1 | TRBV18 | 17 | TRBD2 | TGTGCCAGCTCACCACCGGCACCGGGGGGGCCTTACAATGAGCAGTTCTTC | CASSPPAPGGPYNEQFF
. | TRBJ2-1 | TRBV28 | 14 | TRBD1 | TGTGCCAGCAGTACGACAGGGGGGAGAAATGAGCAGTTCTTC | CASSTTGGRNEQFF